This T cell receptor (beta chain) is from a study of beta chain features in type 1 diabetes. Every bit of the isolated RNA underwent reverse transcription, so sequencing read expressed TCRB transcripts. Data came from immunoSEQ multiplex PCR; TCRdb stores just in-frame clones and leaves some out. The table has about 300,000 clones, 8% seen once. Study-wide results and caveats: Amplification by PCR could prefer shorter templates, with the same effect in patients and controls.

Donors contributed one heparinised blood draw apiece, averaging roughly 0.12 L. CD4+ naive, central memory, regulatory and stem cell-like memory subsets were isolated by sorting on CD45RO/CCR7/CD25/CD127/CD95/CD27. V was shortened by 2 bases and J by 0 bases, with 8 bases between the two germline ends. Germline V gene data show CDR1 as MNHNY and CDR2 as SVGAGI (reference sequence). CDR3 length: 16 residues. In the case of this clone: Its antigen is not known.

The rearrangement links TRBV6-6 to TRBJ1-6; D unresolved. The material sequenced was central memory CD4+ T cells from blood. This receptor was taken from a woman aged 18-29 years in good health. CDR3 sequence (DNA): TGTGCCAGCAGTTACGGGGATTACTCCTATAATTCACCCCTCCACTTT. It yields the protein CASSYGDYSYNSPLHF.